The 30 T cell receptor beta chains below were found in one sample sequenced in a study of blood T cells in healthy people across ages. It was with a sample-barcoded 5' primer and a J-beta primer mix that a second PCR of roughly 7 to 12 cycles was run. One entry per CDR3 protein, called by TCRdb with MiXCR from the 5' RACE reads. The repertoire holds hundreds of thousands of distinct CDR3 sequences, with over 20% as singletons. The sequenced sample consisted of blood. The receptors were gathered from a man in his sixties or seventies in good health.

Of note for this clonotype: One end of the junction is discordant with germline, which a read error may explain. V is TRBV6-2 or TRBV6-3 and J is TRBJ2-3, with D perhaps TRBD2 (5 bases). This CDR3 is 15 amino acids long. Germline V CDR1 and CDR2: MNHEY, SVGEGT. The CDR3 region is CASSYLQASTHTQYF. In DNA form, the CDR3 reads TGTGCCAGCAGTTACCTCCAGGCTAGCACACATACGCAGTATTTT.

This clonotype was counted many times. The chain recombines TRBV7-3 with TRBJ2-1; 7 bases match TRBD2. V was pared by 5 bases and J by 3 bases, with 7 bases of the junction left unmatched. The CDR3 is 15 amino acids. Germline V gene data show CDR1 as SGHTA and CDR2 as FQGTGA. CDR3 loop: CASSPVASGYNEQFF. CDR3 DNA: TGTGCCAGCAGCCCTGTGGCTAGCGGCTACAATGAGCAGTTCTTC.

CDR3 in amino acids: CSARDRATNEKLFF. CDR3 sequence (DNA): TGCAGTGCTAGAGATAGGGCAACTAATGAAAAACTGTTTTTT. The chain uses TRBV20-1 and TRBJ1-4; D uncertain. The V and J ends lost 0 bases and 0 bases respectively, with 5 bases between them. The CDR3 length is 14 residues. Per germline, CDR1 DFQATT and CDR2 SNEGSKA (reference sequence).

The V gene is TRBV10-3, the J gene TRBJ2-5; D might be TRBD2 (5 bases). CDR1 is ENHRY and CDR2 is SYGVKD in the germline V gene. CDR3 length: 16 amino acids. Trimming took 2 bases from V and 3 from J, leaving 16 bases between them. The chain's CDR3 is CAISELPSGVEETQYF. The CDR3 bases are TGTGCCATCAGTGAGCTGCCCAGCGGAGTCGAAGAGACCCAGTACTTC.

V gene TRBV25-1 combines with J gene TRBJ2-1; D remains ambiguous. Deletions cut 4 bases from V and 6 bases from J, with 16 bases between. The CDR3 loop spans 15 amino acids. Germline lookup yields CDR1 MGHDK and CDR2 SYGVNS. The CDR3 DNA reads TGTGCCAGCAGTGGCCATAGCCATGCCTGCAATGAGCAGTTCTTC. Its protein is CASSGHSHACNEQFF.

The chain is built from TRBV25-1 and TRBJ1-2; 9 positions agree with TRBD1. This CDR3 is 16 amino acids long. Germline CDR1 MGHDK, CDR2 SYGVNS. J lost 8 bases, V lost 4 bases, and 14 bases had no gene match. This CDR3 is CASSGMGTGISRGYTF. DNA of the CDR3: TGTGCCAGCAGTGGCATGGGGACAGGGATATCACGCGGCTACACCTTC.

This rearrangement joins TRBV6-5 to TRBJ1-2; D remains unclear. In germline, CDR1 is MNHEY, CDR2 SVGAGI. The CDR3 covers 12 residues. Trimming shortened V by 2 bases and J by 5 bases, and 6 bases separated the two germline ends. The CDR3 sequence is CASSYGPYGYTF. CDR3 bases: TGTGCCAGCAGTTACGGGCCGTATGGCTACACCTTC.

This clonotype was recorded at least ten times. This sequence joins TRBV5-1 and TRBJ2-7; 11 bases align to TRBD2. CDR3 length: 16 amino acids. Germline-derived CDR1 and CDR2 are SGHRS and YFSETQ. With V trimmed by 1 base and J by 0 bases, 3 bases remained unmatched. The DNA of the CDR3 is TGCGCCAGCAGCTTGACTAGCGGGAGCTACTCCTACGAGCAGTACTTC. Translated, it gives CASSLTSGSYSYEQYF.

Many counts were recorded for this clonotype. V and J are TRBV7-2 and TRBJ2-1; 7 bases agree with TRBD1. The CDR3 has 15 residues. Germline V CDR1 and CDR2: SGHTA, FQGNSA. V shed 3 bases and J 2 bases; nucleotides not matched to a gene: 4. CDR3 amino acids: CASSFKGATYNEQFF. CDR3 DNA sequence: TGTGCCAGCAGCTTTAAGGGGGCTACCTACAATGAGCAGTTCTTC.

With regard to this clonotype: Mismatch with germline at one junction end may stem from a read error. The V call is TRBV4-2, the J call TRBJ2-5, with D uncertain. Germline CDR1 and CDR2: LGHNA and YNFKEQ. The CDR3 spans 14 residues. CDR3 sequence: CASSQDLPKETQYF. CDR3 DNA: TGTGCTAGCAGCCAAGATTTGCCTAAAGAGACCCAGTACTTC.

This clonotype has a count of ten or more. This rearrangement joins TRBV6-2 or TRBV6-3 to TRBJ2-5; 9 nucleotides agree with TRBD2. TRBJ2-1 matches the DNA end more closely, so the J call is doubtful. Germline CDR1 MNHEY, CDR2 SVGEGT. The CDR3 sequence is 13 residues long. The CDR3 nucleotides read TGTGCCAGCAGAATAGCGGGAGCTGGTGAGCAGTTCTTC. Encoded protein: CASRIAGAGEQFF.

This clonotype was seen ten or more times. This chain connects TRBV15 to TRBJ1-2; TRBD1 aligns across 8 bases. Germline CDR1 reads LNHNV; CDR2 reads YYDKDF (reference sequence). This CDR3 has 16 residues. The CDR3 sequence: CDPLPGQVPSNYGYTF. The CDR3 DNA follows: TGTGACCCACTTCCGGGACAGGTCCCCTCTAACTATGGCTACACCTTC.

This clonotype showed up many times. The rearrangement links TRBV2 to TRBJ2-3, with 10 bases identical to TRBD2. The germline gives CDR1 SNHLY, CDR2 FYNNEI. This CDR3 has 15 amino acids. V shed 4 bases and J 0 bases; nucleotides not matched to a gene: 1. CDR3 sequence (DNA): TGTGCCAGCAGTGGGACTAGCGGTAGCACAGATACGCAGTATTTT. This sequence encodes CASSGTSGSTDTQYF.

This clonotype has only one observation. In this CDR3 the conserved last residue, phenylalanine or tryptophan, is missing, so a read error is likely. The chain has TRBV6-6 and TRBJ1-6, with D unclear. The CDR3 loop spans 14 amino acids. The germline V gene has CDR1 MNHNY and CDR2 SVGAGI (reference sequence). V lost 4 bases, J lost 12 bases, and 16 bases lay in between. The CDR3 coding sequence is TGTGCCAGCAGTTCGCCTATAGAACCGGGACCCCTCCACTTA. It codes for CASSSPIEPGPLHL.

The rearrangement joins TRBV6-6 to TRBJ2-5, with a tentative D call TRBD1 (5 bases). Near its end, the DNA agrees better with TRBJ2-7, so the J call may be wrong. Germline values: CDR1 MNHNY, CDR2 SVGAGI (reference sequence). CDR3 size: 13 residues. The CDR3 nucleotides are TGTGCCAGCAGCGGCAGACAGTCCTACGAGCAGTACTTC. Translation gives CASSGRQSYEQYF.

Notes on this clonotype: Given a much more abundant clone one base away, this may be a read error. V and J are TRBV28 and TRBJ2-1; 8 positions match TRBD2. In germline, CDR1 is MDHEN, CDR2 SYDVKM. The CDR3 runs 14 residues. J gave up 6 bases and V 7 bases, and 8 bases lay outside the gene matches. DNA of the CDR3: TGTGCCAGCACCCGGAGCGGGAGTGCCAATGAGCAGTTCTTC. Translating gives CASTRSGSANEQFF. Full variable domain (outside the CDR3, taken from reference TRBV28 and TRBJ2-1): DVKVTQSSRYLVKRTGEKVFLECVQDMDHENMFWYRQDPGLGLRLIYFSYDVKMKEKGDIPEGYSVSREKKERFSLILESASTNQTSMYLCASTRSGSANEQFFGPGTRLTVL.

This clonotype was detected many times. V is TRBV29-1 and J is TRBJ2-1; D remains ambiguous. Trimming stripped 5 bases from V and 7 bases from J, with 15 bases between. Germline V gene sequence: CDR1 SQVTM, CDR2 ANQGSEA. CDR3 length: 13 residues. CDR3 in amino acids: CSVWTDTDNEQFF. The CDR3 DNA follows: TGCAGCGTTTGGACGGATACTGATAATGAGCAGTTCTTC.

In the case of this clonotype: A much more abundant neighbour one base away suggests this may be a read error. V gene TRBV7-9 combines with J gene TRBJ2-7, with 12 bases that match TRBD2. Unmatched junction bases numbered 5, after V lost 5 bases and J lost 3 bases. This CDR3 comprises 15 residues. The germline CDR1 and CDR2 sequences are SEHNR and FQNEAQ (reference sequence). The DNA for the CDR3 is TGTGCCAGCAGCCCAAGGACTAGCGGGGTCTACGAGCAGTACTTC. Amino acids: CASSPRTSGVYEQYF.

This clonotype has a handful of counts. The rearrangement joins TRBV6-5 to TRBJ1-3, with D unresolved. The germline CDR1 and CDR2 sequences are MNHEY and SVGAGI. Trimming took off 2 bases at V and 4 bases at J, with 12 bases between the two ends. This CDR3 contains 15 residues. In DNA form, the CDR3 reads TGTGCCAGCAGTTACGGACGGCCTCCGGGAAACACCATATATTTT. This gives the protein CASSYGRPPGNTIYF.

The rearrangement links TRBV7-2 to TRBJ2-1; D unresolved. Between the trimmed V and J ends, which lost 5 bases and 10 bases, there was a span of 15 bases. The CDR3 loop spans 13 amino acids. Per germline, CDR1 SGHTA and CDR2 FQGNSA. The chain's CDR3 is CASSPDFSREQFF. The CDR3 region has the DNA TGTGCCAGCAGCCCAGACTTCTCGAGAGAGCAGTTCTTC.

The V call is TRBV9, the J call TRBJ2-5, with TRBD2 matching over 9 bases. The CDR3 spans 15 residues. V was clipped by 2 bases and J by 1 base; unmatched bases: 3. Germline CDR1 is SGDLS and CDR2 is YYNGEE. CDR3 DNA: TGTGCCAGCAGCGTCCGACTAGCGGCCCAAGAGACCCAGTACTTC. It encodes CASSVRLAAQETQYF. Full variable domain (rest looked up from reference TRBV9 and TRBJ2-5): DSGVTQTPKHLITATGQRVTLRCSPRSGDLSVYWYQQSLDQGLQFLIQYYNGEERAKGNILERFSAQQFPDLHSELNLSSLELGDSALYFCASSVRLAAQETQYFGPGTRLLVL.

V and J are TRBV28 and TRBJ2-1; 10 bases agree with TRBD2. The V gene end was trimmed by 8 bases and the J gene end by 0 bases; junction bases not matched to a gene: 13. Germline CDR1 MDHEN, CDR2 SYDVKM. The CDR3 is 18 amino acids. CDR3 amino acids: CASRLRTSGDSSYNEQFF. The CDR3 DNA sequence: TGTGCCAGCCGCCTTAGGACTAGCGGTGACAGCTCCTACAATGAGCAGTTCTTC.

This clonotype was seen at least ten times. The chain links TRBV7-3 to TRBJ2-3, with D hard to call. Germline V gene data show CDR1 as SGHTA and CDR2 as FQGTGA. The CDR3 loop spans 14 amino acids. V was shortened by 4 bases and J by 3 bases, with 11 bases between the two germline ends. The chain's CDR3 is CASSSRGTTDTQYF. The CDR3 DNA reads as TGTGCCAGCAGCTCGCGCGGAACAACAGATACGCAGTATTTT.

The chain has TRBV7-2 and TRBJ2-4; D not certain. Trimming took off 5 bases at V and 0 bases at J, with 8 bases between the two ends. CDR1 and CDR2 from the germline V gene are SGHTA and FQGNSA. This CDR3 is built from 14 residues. CDR3 in DNA: TGTGCCAGCAGCAAGACCGTAGCCAAAAACATTCAGTACTTC. It translates to CASSKTVAKNIQYF.

As concerns this clonotype: Because it lacks the conserved phenylalanine or tryptophan at the end, this CDR3 is likely a read error. The chain carries TRBV14 and TRBJ2-7; 14 nucleotides match TRBD2. This CDR3 comprises 12 residues. CDR1 is SGHDN, CDR2 FVKESK, per germline. V was clipped by 8 bases and J by 6 bases; unmatched bases: 0. CDR3 in DNA: TGTGCCAGCGGGACTAGCGGGAGCGAGCAGTACCTC. Residues: CASGTSGSEQYL.

This clonotype was observed a handful of times. The chain is built from TRBV10-3 and TRBJ2-7; TRBD2 agrees at 8 bases. CDR3 length: 14 amino acids. V dropped 3 bases and J dropped 2; count of bases not matched to a gene: 3. Germline V gene data show CDR1 as ENHRY and CDR2 as SYGVKD. The CDR3 DNA reads TGTGCCATCAGTGACCGGGAGGGCCCCTACGAGCAGTACTTC. Amino acids: CAISDREGPYEQYF.

This clonotype was seen more than once but under ten times. The chain uses TRBV9 and TRBJ1-5, with D tentatively TRBD1 (6 bases). CDR1 SGDLS and CDR2 YYNGEE come from the germline V gene. There are 15 residues in the CDR3. Trimming removed 0 bases from V and 2 bases from J, with 9 bases in between. The CDR3 here is CASSVASGGNQPQHF. DNA of the CDR3: TGTGCCAGCAGCGTAGCGTCAGGGGGCAATCAGCCCCAGCATTTT.

The chain employs TRBV29-1 and TRBJ1-1; D remains unclear. V was cut by 4 bases and J by 0 bases, with 15 bases left in between. The germline gives CDR1 SQVTM, CDR2 ANQGSEA. The CDR3 has 15 amino acids. DNA for the CDR3: TGCAGCGTTGCTTCGGACGGATTCATGAACACTGAAGCTTTCTTT. Translation: CSVASDGFMNTEAFF.

The chain is built from TRBV5-1 and TRBJ2-1; D unresolved. Looked up from germline, CDR1 is SGHRS and CDR2 is YFSETQ. V was shortened by 0 bases and J by 1 base, with 8 bases between the two germline ends. The CDR3 runs 15 residues. The CDR3 region is CASSLGSASYNEQFF. The CDR3 coding sequence is TGCGCCAGCAGCTTGGGAAGCGCTTCCTACAATGAGCAGTTCTTC.

In its sample, this clonotype was seen a few times. Germline and junction disagree at one end, which may indicate a read error. Here the CDR3 DNA reads TGTGCCGGCAGTCCCAGGGAGGGAGACTACGAGCAGTACTTC. Its protein product is CAGSPREGDYEQYF. The chain joins TRBV12-3 or TRBV12-4 to TRBJ2-7; 7 nucleotides agree with TRBD2. CDR3 length: 14 residues.